This entry lists 29 T cell receptor beta chains sequenced from one sample in a study of blood T cell repertoires in COVID-19. Repertoires were generated with immunoSEQ multiplex PCR, while TCRdb's copy carries only in-frame clones and drops some. The table includes over 130,000 clones, 85% detected once. Sequencing was carried out using peripheral blood. These receptors originate from a man aged 50 to 60 with acute or convalescent COVID-19.

The chain links TRBV11-1 to TRBJ2-7; 10 bases fit TRBD2. The V and J ends lost 5 bases and 5 bases, in that order; junction bases with no gene match: 9. The length of the CDR3 is 15 residues. CDR1 is SGHAT, CDR2 FQDESV, per germline (reference sequence). The CDR3 protein is CASSPEAGGPNEQYF. CDR3 in DNA: TGTGCCAGCAGCCCGGAAGCGGGAGGGCCCAACGAGCAGTACTTC.

This clone came up a few times. This rearrangement joins TRBV10-2 to TRBJ2-7; 7 nucleotides agree with TRBD2. The ends lost 6 bases at V and 0 bases at J; junction bases unmatched: 8. Looked up from germline, CDR1 is WSHSY and CDR2 is SAAADI. There are 15 residues in the CDR3. CDR3 sequence (DNA): TGCGCCAGCAGGACCCAGGGAGGGGACTCCTACGAGCAGTACTTC. This translates into CASRTQGGDSYEQYF.

The gene calls are TRBV15 and TRBJ2-7; D is undetermined. The ends were cut back, 0 bases at V and 2 bases at J, with 11 bases in the middle. There are 15 residues in the CDR3. Germline V gives CDR1 LNHNV, CDR2 YYDKDF (reference sequence). This chain's CDR3 is CATSRDLAETYEQYF. The DNA for the CDR3 is TGTGCCACCAGCAGAGATCTGGCGGAAACCTACGAGCAGTACTTC.

This chain connects TRBV28 to TRBJ1-4, with 7 nucleotides matching TRBD1. Germline CDR1 and CDR2: MDHEN and SYDVKM. This CDR3 region has 16 residues. V lost 7 bases, J lost 3 bases, and 11 bases stayed unmatched. CDR3 sequence: CASTKTGLDPNEKLFF. For the CDR3, the DNA is TGTGCCAGCACCAAGACAGGGCTCGATCCTAATGAAAAACTGTTTTTT.

The chain is built from TRBV18 and TRBJ1-3; D uncertain. Germline V gene sequence: CDR1 KGHSH, CDR2 LQKENI. This CDR3 comprises 15 residues. The V end lost 6 bases, the J end lost 2 bases, and 14 bases lay between the germline ends. The CDR3 loop is CASSPERVTGNTIYF. The CDR3 DNA reads as TGTGCCAGCTCCCCGGAGAGGGTCACTGGAAACACCATATATTTT.

CDR3 coding DNA: TGCGCCAGCAGCTTCAGAGGGTTCGGAACTGAAGCTTTCTTT. This codes for CASSFRGFGTEAFF. This rearrangement joins TRBV5-1 to TRBJ1-1; D remains unclear. V gave up 2 bases and J gave up 5 bases, with 13 bases separating them. The CDR3 covers 14 residues. Per the germline V gene, CDR1 is SGHRS and CDR2 is YFSETQ. The full variable domain, completed using reference TRBV5-1 and TRBJ1-1, is KAGVTQTPRYLIKTRGQQVTLSCSPISGHRSVSWYQQTPGQGLQFLFEYFSETQRNKGNFPGRFSGRQFSNSRSEMNVSTLELGDSALYLCASSFRGFGTEAFFGQGTRLTVV.

The V gene is TRBV6-5, the J gene TRBJ2-1, with no clear D. This CDR3 has 13 amino acids. The V and J ends lost 7 bases and 6 bases respectively, with 13 bases between them. CDR1 and CDR2 from the germline V gene are MNHEY and SVGAGI. This CDR3 reads CASKADFGNEQFF. CDR3 DNA: TGTGCCAGCAAGGCAGACTTCGGCAATGAGCAGTTCTTC.

The rearrangement joins TRBV5-4 to TRBJ2-1; the match to TRBD2 covers 8 bases. The CDR3 loop spans 13 amino acids. The germline V gene encodes CDR1 SGHNT and CDR2 YYREEE (reference sequence). V dropped 4 bases and J dropped 10; count of bases not matched to a gene: 7. CDR3 sequence reads: CASSPAGAGEQFF. The CDR3 region has the DNA TGTGCCAGCAGCCCAGCGGGAGCGGGGGAGCAGTTCTTC.

This chain uses TRBV7-2 with TRBJ1-2, with 7 bases aligning to TRBD1. Germline trimming cut 1 base from V and 4 bases from J; bases unmatched to any gene: 9. There are 16 residues in the CDR3. Germline lookup yields CDR1 SGHTA and CDR2 FQGNSA. The CDR3: CASSLGISRQGYGYTF. CDR3 bases: TGTGCCAGCAGCTTAGGTATTTCAAGACAGGGCTATGGCTACACCTTC.

The chain joins TRBV6-5 to TRBJ2-7; 8 bases are a match to TRBD1. Looked up from germline, CDR1 is MNHEY and CDR2 is SVGAGI. Trimming removed 5 bases from V and 0 bases from J; junction bases left unmatched: 3. The CDR3 has 14 amino acids. The CDR3 here is CASSQTGASYEQYF. The CDR3 DNA sequence: TGTGCCAGCAGTCAGACAGGGGCCTCCTACGAGCAGTACTTC.

Ten or more counts support this clone. This rearrangement joins TRBV19 to TRBJ2-5, with TRBD2 matching over 9 bases. The CDR3 is made up of 16 amino acids. Trimming removed 1 base from V and 0 bases from J; junction bases left unmatched: 3. Germline V gives CDR1 LNHDA, CDR2 SQIVND (reference sequence). CDR3 protein: CASSIGLAVYQETQYF. The CDR3 coding sequence is TGTGCCAGTAGTATAGGACTAGCGGTCTACCAAGAGACCCAGTACTTC.

J is TRBJ2-4 and V is TRBV29-1; 9 bases line up with TRBD2. CDR1 is SQVTM, CDR2 ANQGSEA, per germline. There are 13 residues in the CDR3. V dropped 3 bases and J dropped 8; count of bases not matched to a gene: 5. The CDR3 region is CSVDGSGSDIQYF. The CDR3 DNA follows: TGCAGCGTTGATGGTAGCGGGAGTGACATTCAGTACTTC. The full variable domain, completed using reference TRBV29-1 and TRBJ2-4, is SAVISQKPSRDICQRGTSLTIQCQVDSQVTMMFWYRQQPGQSLTLIATANQGSEATYESGFVIDKFPISRPNLTFSTLTVSNMSPEDSSIYLCSVDGSGSDIQYFGAGTRLSVL.

This clone occurred a few times. The chain links TRBV5-4 to TRBJ2-5; 7 positions match TRBD2. J gave up 5 bases and V 2 bases, and 6 bases lay outside the gene matches. Germline loops: CDR1 SGHNT, CDR2 YYREEE (reference sequence). The CDR3 is made up of 14 amino acids. The CDR3 spells CASSFGGGRETQYF. DNA of the CDR3: TGTGCCAGCAGCTTTGGGGGAGGGCGGGAGACCCAGTACTTC.

V is TRBV28 and J is TRBJ2-1; tentatively, D is TRBD2 (5 bases). The CDR3 extends over 12 amino acids. The ends were cut back, 8 bases at V and 4 bases at J, with 9 bases in the middle. Germline CDR1 reads MDHEN; CDR2 reads SYDVKM. CDR3 region: CASRGGYNEQFF. CDR3 sequence (DNA): TGTGCCAGCCGAGGCGGGTACAATGAGCAGTTCTTC.

The V call is TRBV7-6, the J call TRBJ2-3; TRBD2 aligns across 7 bases. The CDR3 loop spans 17 amino acids. Germline CDR1 is SGHVS and CDR2 is FNYEAQ. V shed 1 base and J 3 bases; nucleotides not matched to a gene: 10. CDR3 residues: CASSLGLGGRSTDTQYF. CDR3 DNA: TGTGCCAGCAGCTTAGGTCTTGGCGGGAGATCTACAGATACGCAGTATTTT.

The chain uses TRBV3-1 (or the pseudogene TRBV3-2) and TRBJ1-6; D possibly corresponds to TRBD1 (5 bases). Germline assignment: CDR1 LGHDT and CDR2 YNNKEL (reference sequence). V lost 1 base, J lost 7 bases, and 14 bases lay in between. The CDR3 is 16 residues long. The CDR3, as DNA: TGTGCCAGCAGCCAAGGAGGCCGGACACTAAATTCACCCCTCCACTTT. Amino acid sequence: CASSQGGRTLNSPLHF.

V usage is TRBV30 and J usage is TRBJ1-3; D gene unclear. In germline, CDR1 is GTSNPN, CDR2 SVGIG (reference sequence). CDR3 length: 11 amino acids. Between the trimmed V and J ends, which lost 1 base and 7 bases, there was a span of 5 bases. The CDR3 spells CAWSGLNTIYF. CDR3 DNA: TGTGCCTGGAGTGGTCTGAACACCATATATTTT.

The chain carries TRBV5-4 and TRBJ2-4, with 12 bases identical to TRBD1. The CDR3 contains 15 residues. CDR1 SGHNT and CDR2 YYREEE come from the germline V gene (reference sequence). The J segment lost 8 bases and the V segment lost 4 bases, leaving 7 bases of the junction unmatched. The CDR3 coding sequence is TGTGCCAGCAGCGGGGGACAGGGGGCGGGGTACATTCAGTACTTC. Residues: CASSGGQGAGYIQYF.

DNA of the CDR3: TGTGCCAGCAGCTTAGATCCGGCGGGACCCTACGAGCAGTACTTC. Protein sequence: CASSLDPAGPYEQYF. The chain employs TRBV11-2 and TRBJ2-7; TRBD2 might be the D (6 bases). CDR1 SGHAT and CDR2 FQNNGV come from the germline V gene. The V and J ends lost 0 bases and 2 bases respectively, with 11 bases between them. This CDR3 contains 15 residues. Full variable domain (remainder filled in from reference TRBV11-2 and TRBJ2-7): EAGVAQSPRYKIIEKRQSVAFWCNPISGHATLYWYQQILGQGPKLLIQFQNNGVVDDSQLPKDRFSAERLKGVDSTLKIQPAKLEDSAVYLCASSLDPAGPYEQYFGPGTRLTVT.

Here the CDR3 reads CASSLRDRVLNTGELFF. In DNA, the CDR3 is TGCGCCAGCAGCTTGCGGGACAGGGTCCTGAACACCGGGGAGCTGTTTTTT. This sequence joins TRBV5-1 and TRBJ2-2; 9 bases are a match to TRBD1. The CDR3 runs 17 residues. Germline CDR1 and CDR2: SGHRS and YFSETQ. Unmatched junction bases numbered 5, after V lost 1 base and J lost 1 base.

This chain connects TRBV3-1 (or the pseudogene TRBV3-2) to TRBJ2-7; no definite D call. Trimming removed 1 base from V and 3 bases from J, with 7 bases in between. This CDR3 contains 13 residues. Germline V gene sequence: CDR1 LGHDT, CDR2 YNNKEL (reference sequence). DNA of the CDR3: TGTGCCAGCAGCCAAGTTCGTTTCTACGAGCAGTACTTC. Protein: CASSQVRFYEQYF.

This chain joins TRBV18 and TRBJ1-1, with D hard to call. Germline CDR1 reads KGHSH; CDR2 reads LQKENI. This CDR3 has 13 amino acids. Trimming took off 2 bases at V and 3 bases at J, with 7 bases between the two ends. The CDR3 spells CASSPSGYTEAFF. The CDR3 nucleotides read TGTGCCAGCTCACCAAGCGGATACACTGAAGCTTTCTTT.

The chain combines TRBV19 with TRBJ2-5; D is possibly TRBD2 (6 bases). This CDR3 has 16 amino acids. V dropped 3 bases and J dropped 5 bases, with 19 bases sitting between them. Germline CDR1 and CDR2: LNHDA and SQIVND (reference sequence). Here the CDR3 DNA reads TGTGCCAGTAGTATTCGTCTTGGCAGGGCGGGGGAGACCCAGTACTTC. Amino acid sequence: CASSIRLGRAGETQYF.

CDR3 in DNA: TGTGCCAGCAGCCCTCGGCTCTGGACAGGGGAAGAGCAGTACTTC. Protein: CASSPRLWTGEEQYF. The rearrangement links TRBV14 to TRBJ2-7, with 9 bases that match TRBD1. Germline V gene sequence: CDR1 SGHDN, CDR2 FVKESK. The length of the CDR3 is 15 residues. J gave up 7 bases and V 4 bases, and 11 bases lay outside the gene matches.

The rearrangement uses TRBV6-5 and TRBJ2-7, with 12 bases that match TRBD1. Germline V gene data show CDR1 as MNHEY and CDR2 as SVGAGI. With V trimmed by 7 bases and J by 6 bases, 10 bases remained unmatched. The CDR3 spans 15 residues. This CDR3 is CASIWGQGAGGEQYF. DNA for the CDR3: TGTGCCAGCATTTGGGGACAGGGGGCTGGTGGCGAGCAGTACTTC.

The chain has TRBV5-4 and TRBJ2-1; TRBD1 matches at 10 bases. The V and J ends lost 5 bases and 7 bases, in that order; junction bases with no gene match: 9. CDR3 length: 15 amino acids. Germline CDR1 is SGHNT and CDR2 is YYREEE (reference sequence). The CDR3 DNA is TGTGCCAGCAGGTACGGGACAGGGGCGTCTAATGAGCAGTTCTTC. This gives the protein CASRYGTGASNEQFF.

The chain recombines TRBV7-9 with TRBJ2-7, with a weak D call TRBD2 (5 bases). The V gene's germline CDR1 is SEHNR and CDR2 FQNEAQ (reference sequence). V gave up 4 bases and J gave up 5 bases, with 9 bases separating them. CDR3 length equals 12 residues. The CDR3 region has the DNA TGTGCCAGCAGCTCCGACGGGAACGAGCAGTACTTC. Its protein product is CASSSDGNEQYF.

This clone was seen only once. This CDR3 is CASRKTENEQFF. The CDR3, as DNA: TGTGCCAGCAGGAAGACTGAGAATGAGCAGTTCTTC. V and J are TRBV28 and TRBJ2-1; the D is unclear. The CDR3 runs to 12 residues. Germline values: CDR1 MDHEN, CDR2 SYDVKM. Trimming took off 6 bases at V and 7 bases at J, with 10 bases between the two ends. The complete variable domain, with remaining parts taken from reference TRBV28 and TRBJ2-1, reads DVKVTQSSRYLVKRTGEKVFLECVQDMDHENMFWYRQDPGLGLRLIYFSYDVKMKEKGDIPEGYSVSREKKERFSLILESASTNQTSMYLCASRKTENEQFFGPGTRLTVL.

This rearrangement joins TRBV4-1 to TRBJ1-2; no clear D gene. The germline V and J ends were trimmed by 2 bases and 1 base, with 5 bases remaining between them. Germline lookup yields CDR1 MGHRA and CDR2 YSYEKL. CDR3 length: 13 residues. CDR3 nucleotide sequence: TGCGCCAGCAGCCAACAGAATAACTATGGCTACACCTTC. Translating it yields CASSQQNNYGYTF.